This is a list of T cell receptor beta chains from one sample in a study of blood T cells in healthy people across ages. TCRdb analysed the 5' RACE reads with MiXCR anew, one entry per CDR3 protein. This sample has approximately 800,000 distinct CDR3 sequences, with about 53% found just once. The sequenced material came from blood. These receptors were collected from an elderly man in good health. The CDR3 runs from the conserved cysteine through the conserved F or W. Some rows mark clone size as missing; the rest say once, few, many or name a class of expanded clone.

CDR3 protein | J gene | V gene | clone size
CAFIAFLGEQYF | TRBJ2-5 | TRBV7-9 | NA
CASTPKEAPNQPQHF | TRBJ1-5 | TRBV7-2 | few
CASSPSSGSTNEQFF | TRBJ2-1 | TRBV5-1 | NA
CSARRQALVTDTQYF | TRBJ2-3 | TRBV20-1 | NA
CASSPLTSGHEQFF | TRBJ2-1 | TRBV12-3/TRBV12-4 | few
CASSSNRPPGDNEQFF | TRBJ2-1 | TRBV11-3 | NA
CASCITRQGDGYTF | TRBJ1-2 | TRBV2 | NA
CSVENGQGGGYTF | TRBJ1-2 | TRBV29-1 | NA
CATSALGAERNNEQFF | TRBJ2-1 | TRBV24-1 | NA
CASRPGTPSYNEQYF | TRBJ2-7 | TRBV5-1 | NA
CSARDSRVAGPYNEQFF | TRBJ2-1 | TRBV20-1 | once
CASEGGNEQYF | TRBJ2-7 | TRBV27 | NA
CSVEQGGTEAFF | TRBJ1-1 | TRBV29-1 | few
CSAREGGRPYEQYF | TRBJ2-7 | TRBV20-1 | NA
CSARAGEGYSPLHF | TRBJ1-6 | TRBV20-1 | few
CSARDGGGSNYGYTF | TRBJ1-2 | TRBV20-1 | NA
CASSPARNQPQHF | TRBJ1-5 | TRBV6-1 | few
CASSRDSYSPLHF | TRBJ1-6 | TRBV2 | NA
CASSPRELSYNEQFF | TRBJ2-1 | TRBV12-3/TRBV12-4 | NA
CASSSPGQEDEQFF | TRBJ2-1 | TRBV11-3 | NA
CASSPTRDRETQYF | TRBJ2-5 | TRBV5-1 | NA
CASGVDPKGGQFF | TRBJ2-1 | TRBV9 | NA
CASSSRDRAQHTQYF | TRBJ2-3 | TRBV12-3/TRBV12-4 | few